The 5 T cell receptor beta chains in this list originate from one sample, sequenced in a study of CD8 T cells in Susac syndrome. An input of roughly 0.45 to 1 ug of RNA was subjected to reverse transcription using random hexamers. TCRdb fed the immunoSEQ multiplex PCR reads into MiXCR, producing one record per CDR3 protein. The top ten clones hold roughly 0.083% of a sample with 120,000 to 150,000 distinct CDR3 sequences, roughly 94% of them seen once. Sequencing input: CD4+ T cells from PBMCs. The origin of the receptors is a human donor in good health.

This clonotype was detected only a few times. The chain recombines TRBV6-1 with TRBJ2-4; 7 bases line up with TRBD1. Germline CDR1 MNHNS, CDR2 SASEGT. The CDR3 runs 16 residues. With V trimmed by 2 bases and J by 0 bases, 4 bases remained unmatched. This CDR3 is CASSEPRTGAKNIQYF. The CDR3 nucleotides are TGTGCCAGCAGTGAACCTCGGACAGGAGCCAAAAACATTCAGTACTTC.

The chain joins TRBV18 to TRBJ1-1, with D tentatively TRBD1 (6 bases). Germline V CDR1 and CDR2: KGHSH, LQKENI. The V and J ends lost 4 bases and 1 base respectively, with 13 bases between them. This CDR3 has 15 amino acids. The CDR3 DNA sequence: TGTGCCAGCTCACATAAGGGACACCCGAACACTGAAGCTTTCTTT. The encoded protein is CASSHKGHPNTEAFF.

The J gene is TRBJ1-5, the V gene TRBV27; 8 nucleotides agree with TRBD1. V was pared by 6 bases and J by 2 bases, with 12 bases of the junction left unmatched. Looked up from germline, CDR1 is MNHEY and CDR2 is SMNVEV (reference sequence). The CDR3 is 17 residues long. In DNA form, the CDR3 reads TGTGCCAGCAGGCAATACTCGACAGGGGCTGGCAATCAGCCCCAGCATTTT. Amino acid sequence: CASRQYSTGAGNQPQHF.

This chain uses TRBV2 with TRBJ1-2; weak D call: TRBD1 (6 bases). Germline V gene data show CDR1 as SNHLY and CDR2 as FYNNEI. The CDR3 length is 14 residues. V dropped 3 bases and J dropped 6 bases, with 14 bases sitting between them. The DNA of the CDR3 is TGTGCCAGCAGTGACGGACAGAGGCATGATGGCTACACCTTC. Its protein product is CASSDGQRHDGYTF.

This chain's CDR3 is CSIRGNEQFF. In DNA, the CDR3 is TGCAGCATCAGGGGCAATGAGCAGTTCTTC. This rearrangement joins TRBV29-1 to TRBJ2-1, with D perhaps matching TRBD1 (6 bases). V dropped 8 bases and J dropped 6 bases, with 8 bases sitting between them. This CDR3 contains 10 residues. Germline loops: CDR1 SQVTM, CDR2 ANQGSEA.